What follows are 17 T cell receptor beta chains derived from one specimen sequenced in a study of graft-versus-host responses after intestinal transplantation. Sequencing used immunoSEQ multiplex PCR; TCRdb keeps in-frame clones, though not all of them. The sample holds 40,000 or so clones, approximately 93% seen once. These receptors' targets are unknown. Source: unstimulated CD8+ T cells sorted from spleen or lymph node cells, taken before transplant. The receptors derive from a human donor who was the organ donor for an intestinal transplant.

With regard to this clone: At one end the junction does not follow the germline gene, possibly because of a read error. CDR3 DNA sequence: TGTGCCAGCAGCCTGAATCTGGATCAAGGGACCCAGTACTTC. Its translation: CASSLNLDQGTQYF. This chain links TRBV7-7 with TRBJ2-5; D gene uncertain. This CDR3 spans 14 amino acids. CDR1 SSHAT and CDR2 FNYEAQ come from the germline V gene (reference sequence).

This sequence joins TRBV13 and TRBJ2-5; 7 nucleotides agree with TRBD2. There are 17 residues in the CDR3. V was pared by 3 bases and J by 5 bases, with 15 bases of the junction left unmatched. Per germline, CDR1 PRHDT and CDR2 FYEKMQ (reference sequence). The CDR3 protein is CASSFVRSGGVAETQYF. The CDR3 DNA sequence: TGTGCCAGCAGCTTTGTCCGGTCGGGGGGTGTGGCTGAGACCCAGTACTTC.

Here the CDR3 reads CASSLLLYPKSYGYTF. The CDR3 DNA sequence: TGTGCCAGCAGCCTCCTACTATATCCAAAGTCCTATGGCTACACCTTC. V gene TRBV28 combines with J gene TRBJ1-2; D is unclear. Germline CDR1 reads MDHEN; CDR2 reads SYDVKM. V lost 6 bases to trimming and J lost 4 bases, with 21 bases between them. The CDR3 consists of 16 residues.

J is TRBJ2-4 and V is TRBV7-2, with TRBD2 matching over 12 bases. Germline assignment: CDR1 SGHTA and CDR2 FQGNSA. Germline trimming cut 5 bases from V and 0 bases from J; bases unmatched to any gene: 11. The CDR3 length is 19 residues. The CDR3 region is CASSPPVLAGGLAKNIQYF. CDR3 sequence (DNA): TGTGCCAGCAGCCCCCCCGTACTAGCGGGAGGTCTAGCCAAAAACATTCAGTACTTC.

The chain couples TRBV6-4 to TRBJ1-5; TRBD1 agrees at 7 bases. Germline-derived CDR1 and CDR2 are MRHNA and SNTAGT. The CDR3 is 14 amino acids. V shed 9 bases and J 0 bases; nucleotides not matched to a gene: 5. The CDR3 DNA reads as TGTGCCAGAGGGGGCGGACATAGCAATCAGCCCCAGCATTTT. It encodes CARGGGHSNQPQHF.

The chain is built from TRBV15 and TRBJ2-1; D possibly uses TRBD1 or TRBD2 (5 bases each). Germline lookup yields CDR1 LNHNV and CDR2 YYDKDF (reference sequence). Trimming left V 0 bases short and J 5 bases short, with 8 bases between. This CDR3 is built from 14 residues. Here the CDR3 reads CATSRDGTHNEQFF. The CDR3 nucleotides are TGTGCCACCAGCAGAGATGGGACCCACAATGAGCAGTTCTTC.

J is TRBJ2-1 and V is TRBV11-2; D is unresolved. The CDR3 runs 15 residues. Germline CDR1 and CDR2: SGHAT and FQNNGV. V was cut by 2 bases and J by 4 bases, with 12 bases left in between. The CDR3 protein is CASSLSKLAYNEQFF. The CDR3, as DNA: TGTGCCAGCAGCTTAAGTAAGCTGGCATACAATGAGCAGTTCTTC.

The chain couples TRBV2 to TRBJ2-2; 9 bases fit TRBD1. CDR3 size: 18 residues. Germline V lookup: CDR1 SNHLY, CDR2 FYNNEI. V was pared by 1 base and J by 7 bases, with 13 bases of the junction left unmatched. The CDR3 region is CASSEVVLGQGRDGELFF. The CDR3 DNA follows: TGTGCCAGCAGTGAAGTTGTGTTGGGACAGGGACGGGACGGGGAGCTGTTTTTT. Full variable domain (remainder filled in from reference TRBV2 and TRBJ2-2): EPEVTQTPSHQVTQMGQEVILRCVPISNHLYFYWYRQILGQKVEFLVSFYNNEISEKSEIFDDQFSVERPDGSNFTLKIRSTKLEDSAMYFCASSEVVLGQGRDGELFFGEGSRLTVL.

The J gene is TRBJ2-3, the V gene TRBV5-8; no reliable D call. The CDR3 sequence is 15 residues long. Trimming shortened V by 7 bases and J by 2 bases, and 17 bases separated the two germline ends. Germline lookup yields CDR1 SGHTS and CDR2 YDEGEE. The CDR3 DNA reads as TGTGCCAGCTTGTCTATGGGGAAGTACACAGATACGCAGTATTTT. This translates into CASLSMGKYTDTQYF.

This chain links TRBV5-6 with TRBJ2-7; D unclear. In germline, CDR1 is SGHDT, CDR2 YYEEEE. The CDR3 contains 11 residues. Trimming removed 3 bases at V and 3 bases at J, with 4 bases between. The CDR3 reads CASSSNYEQYF. CDR3 nucleotide sequence: TGTGCCAGCAGCTCAAACTACGAGCAGTACTTC.

This chain joins TRBV30 and TRBJ1-1, with D perhaps TRBD1 (5 bases). The CDR3 runs 13 residues. The germline V gene encodes CDR1 GTSNPN and CDR2 SVGIG (reference sequence). Trimming took 2 bases from V and 0 from J, leaving 7 bases between them. The CDR3 nucleotides are TGTGCCTGGAGTAAGGGGATGAACACTGAAGCTTTCTTT. It codes for CAWSKGMNTEAFF.

The rearrangement uses TRBV9 and TRBJ2-7; TRBD2 matches at 7 bases. V lost 0 bases and J lost 2; bases outside the gene matches: 2. The CDR3 contains 14 residues. The germline V gene encodes CDR1 SGDLS and CDR2 YYNGEE. The DNA of the CDR3 is TGTGCCAGCAGCGTAGGCGGGGGAGCCTACGAGCAGTACTTC. Protein product: CASSVGGGAYEQYF.

The chain is built from TRBV19 and TRBJ2-2, with D possibly matching TRBD1 (5 bases). Germline values: CDR1 LNHDA, CDR2 SQIVND (reference sequence). The CDR3 is 14 amino acids. Trimming took 3 bases from V and 5 from J, leaving 10 bases between them. CDR3 in DNA: TGTGCCAGTAGTATGGGGTACAGGACCGGGGAGCTGTTTTTT. This codes for CASSMGYRTGELFF.

The V gene is TRBV7-8, the J gene TRBJ2-1; 14 bases map to TRBD2. The CDR3 runs 20 residues. Per germline, CDR1 SGHVS and CDR2 FQNEAQ. Trimming at V came to 4 bases and at J to 1 base, leaving 12 bases not matched to a gene. Here the CDR3 DNA reads TGTGCCAGCAGCTCCCCCAAGGGACTAGCGGGAGTAGGTTCCTACAATGAGCAGTTCTTC. This codes for CASSSPKGLAGVGSYNEQFF.

The chain couples TRBV7-3 to TRBJ1-2; weak D call: TRBD1 (6 bases). This CDR3 region has 15 residues. Germline V lookup: CDR1 SGHTA, CDR2 FQGTGA. Trimming took 3 bases from V and 0 from J, leaving 11 bases between them. The CDR3 is CASSLTGASNYGYTF. CDR3 coding DNA: TGTGCCAGCAGCTTGACAGGAGCCTCTAACTATGGCTACACCTTC.

The chain combines TRBV11-3 with TRBJ2-7; 12 bases line up with TRBD2. CDR1 is SGHNT and CDR2 is YENEEA in the germline V gene. V lost 4 bases to trimming and J lost 5 bases; unmatched junction nucleotides: 3. CDR3 length equals 14 residues. The CDR3 here is CASSSSGRANEQYF. CDR3 DNA: TGTGCCAGCAGCTCTAGCGGGAGGGCGAACGAGCAGTACTTC.

The V and J genes are TRBV28 and TRBJ2-7; D may be TRBD2 (5 bases). Germline V gene sequence: CDR1 MDHEN, CDR2 SYDVKM. The ends were cut back, 9 bases at V and 2 bases at J, with 14 bases in the middle. The length of the CDR3 is 13 residues. The CDR3 is CASISEGAYEQYF. The CDR3 region has the DNA TGTGCCAGTATATCCGAGGGAGCCTACGAGCAGTACTTC.